The next 32 T cell receptor beta chains were all read from a single sample in a study of cytomegalovirus exposure and HLA in healthy donors. Vbeta (60) and Jbeta (13) primers were used in the PCR. Profiling relied on immunoSEQ multiplex PCR, and the TCRdb table lists in-frame clones only, not all of them. In the table there are 190,000 or so clones, about 76% of which are singletons. Sample: PBMCs. All receptors derive from a male donor in good health and CMV-seropositive.

V is TRBV5-1 and J is TRBJ2-1; 8 nucleotides line up with TRBD2. The CDR3 covers 15 residues. Germline V gene sequence: CDR1 SGHRS, CDR2 YFSETQ. V shed 5 bases, J shed 4 bases, and the junction held 8 bases outside the gene matches. The CDR3 region is CASRRAGGRYNEQFF. For the CDR3, the DNA is TGCGCCAGCAGGCGGGCGGGAGGCAGATACAATGAGCAGTTCTTC.

The chain joins TRBV7-2 to TRBJ1-6; D is undetermined. Per germline, CDR1 SGHTA and CDR2 FQGNSA. V was clipped by 6 bases and J by 14 bases, with 17 bases between them. The CDR3 consists of 13 residues. CDR3: CASSQAPPRALHF. As DNA, the CDR3 is TGTGCCAGCAGTCAAGCCCCTCCCCGGGCCCTCCACTTT.

The gene calls are TRBV7-9 and TRBJ2-7; 8 nucleotides match TRBD2. This CDR3 is 15 amino acids long. The V and J ends lost 5 bases and 4 bases, in that order; junction bases with no gene match: 10. CDR1 is SEHNR, CDR2 FQNEAQ, per germline (reference sequence). The CDR3 DNA is TGTGCCAGCAGCGCGGGCGGGGGGACACTTTACGAGCAGTACTTC. Protein product: CASSAGGGTLYEQYF.

A few counts support this clone. The chain recombines TRBV27 with TRBJ1-4, with a possible D match to TRBD1 (6 bases). V lost 0 bases to trimming and J lost 8 bases, with 10 bases between them. This CDR3 comprises 14 residues. Germline loops: CDR1 MNHEY, CDR2 SMNVEV (reference sequence). This chain's CDR3 is CASSLSQGLEKLFF. DNA of the CDR3: TGTGCCAGCAGTTTATCGCAGGGGCTCGAAAAACTGTTTTTT.

The rearrangement joins TRBV18 to TRBJ2-5, with D uncertain. Trimming took 0 bases from V and 5 from J, leaving 10 bases between them. Germline V CDR1 and CDR2: KGHSH, LQKENI. The CDR3 sequence is 14 residues long. Here the CDR3 reads CASSPPRNGETQYF. DNA of the CDR3: TGTGCCAGCTCACCACCGAGGAATGGGGAGACCCAGTACTTC.

This chain links TRBV28 with TRBJ2-7, with 8 bases aligning to TRBD1. This CDR3 has 16 amino acids. J lost 7 bases, V lost 5 bases, and 16 bases had no gene match. Germline lookup yields CDR1 MDHEN and CDR2 SYDVKM. CDR3 in amino acids: CASSPNPDREVWEQYF. CDR3 bases: TGTGCCAGCAGTCCGAACCCGGACAGGGAGGTGTGGGAGCAGTACTTC.

The chain uses TRBV18 and TRBJ1-1; D uncertain. The CDR3 runs to 14 residues. From germline, CDR1 is KGHSH and CDR2 LQKENI. Trimming removed 3 bases from V and 4 bases from J, with 12 bases in between. CDR3 amino acids: CASSPVRLPTEAFF. CDR3 DNA sequence: TGTGCCAGCTCACCGGTCAGACTCCCCACTGAAGCTTTCTTT.

This sequence joins TRBV7-2 and TRBJ1-2; 7 bases line up with TRBD1. This CDR3 comprises 18 residues. Trimming removed 2 bases from V and 7 bases from J; junction bases left unmatched: 19. The germline gives CDR1 SGHTA, CDR2 FQGNSA. CDR3: CASSLTRSKNRGSGGYTF. As DNA, the CDR3 is TGTGCCAGCAGCTTAACTCGGAGTAAAAACAGGGGATCTGGTGGCTACACCTTC. Based on the CDR3 plus reference TRBV7-2 and TRBJ1-2, the full variable domain is GAGVSQSPSNKVTEKGKDVELRCDPISGHTALYWYRQSLGQGLEFLIYFQGNSAPDKSGLPSDRFSAERTGGSVSTLTIQRTQQEDSAVYLCASSLTRSKNRGSGGYTFGSGTRLTVV.

The chain is built from TRBV7-9 and TRBJ2-6; 8 bases fit TRBD1. There are 17 residues in the CDR3. V was pared by 5 bases and J by 0 bases, with 6 bases of the junction left unmatched. Germline CDR1 and CDR2: SEHNR and FQNEAQ (reference sequence). CDR3 DNA sequence: TGTGCCAGCAGCGTGGGACAGGCCCGCTCTGGGGCCAACGTCCTGACTTTC. Protein: CASSVGQARSGANVLTF.

This clone was counted between two and nine times. The J gene is TRBJ2-3, the V gene TRBV5-4, with D possibly being TRBD1 (5 bases). Germline values: CDR1 SGHNT, CDR2 YYREEE (reference sequence). CDR3 length equals 16 residues. V lost 0 bases to trimming and J lost 1 base, with 12 bases between them. Here the CDR3 DNA reads TGTGCCAGCAGCTTGGGTAGGGGATCGGGCACAGATACGCAGTATTTT. Amino acid sequence: CASSLGRGSGTDTQYF.

V usage is TRBV18 and J usage is TRBJ2-1; D uncertain. From germline, CDR1 is KGHSH and CDR2 LQKENI. V gave up 3 bases and J gave up 9 bases, with 9 bases separating them. The CDR3 loop spans 12 amino acids. The CDR3 spells CASSPQRLEQFF. In DNA form, the CDR3 reads TGTGCCAGCTCACCGCAGCGACTTGAGCAGTTCTTC.

This clone was counted between two and nine times. The chain couples TRBV9 to TRBJ2-1, with 8 positions matching TRBD2. V shed 1 base and J 5 bases; nucleotides not matched to a gene: 8. Germline V gene sequence: CDR1 SGDLS, CDR2 YYNGEE. The CDR3 totals 16 residues. The CDR3 nucleotides are TGTGCCAGCAGCGTAAACAGGACTAGCCCCAACAATGAGCAGTTCTTC. Translated, it gives CASSVNRTSPNNEQFF.

This chain connects TRBV7-2 to TRBJ2-7, with TRBD2 matching 7 bases. This CDR3 is 16 amino acids long. Germline V gene lookup returns CDR1 SGHTA and CDR2 FQGNSA. Unmatched junction bases numbered 12, after V lost 5 bases and J lost 2 bases. CDR3 sequence reads: CASSLQIGRVTYEQYF. The CDR3 nucleotides are TGTGCCAGCAGCCTCCAGATAGGGAGGGTCACCTACGAGCAGTACTTC.

This clone was counted a few times. The chain links TRBV2 to TRBJ1-4; no definite D call. Trimming stripped 6 bases from V and 8 bases from J, with 16 bases between. The CDR3 loop spans 14 amino acids. CDR1 SNHLY and CDR2 FYNNEI come from the germline V gene. This chain's CDR3 is CASRFSEGGEKLFF. Here the CDR3 DNA reads TGTGCCAGCAGATTTTCCGAGGGCGGGGAAAAACTGTTTTTT. Filled out from reference TRBV2 and TRBJ1-4, the complete variable domain reads EPEVTQTPSHQVTQMGQEVILRCVPISNHLYFYWYRQILGQKVEFLVSFYNNEISEKSEIFDDQFSVERPDGSNFTLKIRSTKLEDSAMYFCASRFSEGGEKLFFGSGTQLSVL.

This clone was detected only a few times. The chain couples TRBV7-2 to TRBJ1-3; D not certain. CDR3 length equals 15 residues. Trimming left V 2 bases short and J 4 bases short, with 12 bases between. CDR1 and CDR2 (germline): SGHTA, FQGNSA. The CDR3, as DNA: TGTGCCAGCAGCTTATCGGCGACAAGAGGAAACACCATATATTTT. It yields the protein CASSLSATRGNTIYF.

This clone has just one count. This chain joins TRBV27 and TRBJ2-1, with TRBD2 identical over 14 bases. CDR3 length: 15 residues. Per the germline V gene, CDR1 is MNHEY and CDR2 is SMNVEV (reference sequence). V lost 6 bases and J lost 7; bases outside the gene matches: 5. The CDR3 nucleotides are TGTGCCAGCAGGTTGACTAGCGGGAGGGTGAATGAGCAGTTCTTC. Residues: CASRLTSGRVNEQFF.

The genes are TRBV28 and TRBJ1-4, with D possibly TRBD1 on 6 matching bases. This CDR3 has 16 amino acids. Germline CDR1 reads MDHEN; CDR2 reads SYDVKM. The V and J ends lost 7 bases and 4 bases respectively, with 19 bases between them. This chain's CDR3 is CASTSLSAGDNEKLFF. The CDR3 nucleotides read TGTGCCAGCACCTCCCTATCCGCAGGGGATAATGAAAAACTGTTTTTT.

This clone has just one count. This chain uses TRBV27 with TRBJ2-7; D is unresolved. The germline V gene has CDR1 MNHEY and CDR2 SMNVEV (reference sequence). This CDR3 is built from 13 residues. Trimming left V 2 bases short and J 2 bases short, with 7 bases between. CDR3: CASSLKPPYEQYF. CDR3 in DNA: TGTGCCAGCAGTTTAAAGCCCCCCTACGAGCAGTACTTC.

This clone has just one count. DNA of the CDR3: TGCGCCAGCAGCCTTTTATCACAGGACACTGAAGCTTTCTTT. Translating it yields CASSLLSQDTEAFF. The chain uses TRBV5-1 and TRBJ1-1; possible D gene TRBD1, 5 bases. Germline lookup yields CDR1 SGHRS and CDR2 YFSETQ. V was trimmed by 4 bases and J by 3 bases, leaving 13 bases between them. The CDR3 has 14 amino acids.

The gene calls are TRBV10-1 and TRBJ1-4; 7 bases align to TRBD1. There are 17 residues in the CDR3. Trimming took 1 base from V and 0 from J; bases not matched to a gene: 5. CDR1 WNHNN and CDR2 SYGVQD come from the germline V gene (reference sequence). For the CDR3, the DNA is TGCGCCAGCAGTGAGTTAACAGGGGACGCAACTAATGAAAAACTGTTTTTT. Protein product: CASSELTGDATNEKLFF.

The V call is TRBV7-3, the J call TRBJ2-3, with D perhaps matching TRBD2 (6 bases). Germline CDR1 is SGHTA and CDR2 is FQGTGA. This CDR3 region has 15 residues. V lost 5 bases to trimming and J lost 6 bases, with 18 bases between them. The CDR3 DNA sequence: TGTGCCAGCAGCCGGGTCGGGAGCGCTTCGGATACGCAGTATTTT. This codes for CASSRVGSASDTQYF.

The J gene is TRBJ2-6, the V gene TRBV19; D uncertain. The V end lost 6 bases, the J end lost 4 bases, and 16 bases lay between the germline ends. This CDR3 has 16 amino acids. Per the germline V gene, CDR1 is LNHDA and CDR2 is SQIVND (reference sequence). The CDR3 region is CASSLSRGLGANVLTF. Here the CDR3 DNA reads TGTGCCAGTAGCCTGTCTCGCGGTTTAGGGGCCAACGTCCTGACTTTC.

V gene TRBV9 combines with J gene TRBJ2-7, with TRBD1 as a possible D gene (5 bases). Germline values: CDR1 SGDLS, CDR2 YYNGEE. CDR3 length equals 15 residues. V was pared by 4 bases and J by 0 bases, with 14 bases between. Here the CDR3 reads CASSSRQSSSYEQYF. The CDR3 DNA reads TGTGCCAGCAGCTCCCGACAGTCCAGCTCCTACGAGCAGTACTTC.

This chain connects TRBV4-3 to TRBJ2-7, with TRBD1 as a possible D gene (6 bases). V was shortened by 0 bases and J by 3 bases, with 12 bases between the two germline ends. The CDR3 runs 15 residues. Germline lookup yields CDR1 LGHNA and CDR2 YSLEER. CDR3 sequence: CASSQDRTANYEQYF. The CDR3 coding sequence is TGCGCCAGCAGCCAAGATCGGACAGCCAACTACGAGCAGTACTTC.

V usage is TRBV19 and J usage is TRBJ2-5; D perhaps matches TRBD2 (5 bases). Germline V gene data show CDR1 as LNHDA and CDR2 as SQIVND (reference sequence). The ends were cut back, 4 bases at V and 1 base at J, with 13 bases in the middle. The CDR3 extends over 15 amino acids. CDR3 in amino acids: CASSKPLGLQETQYF. The CDR3 DNA is TGTGCCAGTAGTAAACCTCTAGGACTCCAAGAGACCCAGTACTTC.

The chain employs TRBV7-2 and TRBJ2-7; 9 nucleotides match TRBD2. V shed 4 bases, J shed 6 bases, and the junction held 10 bases outside the gene matches. Germline assignment: CDR1 SGHTA and CDR2 FQGNSA. The CDR3 loop spans 15 amino acids. The CDR3 bases are TGTGCCAGCAGCTCCCAAGTAGCGGGAGTTGGCGAGCAGTACTTC. This encodes CASSSQVAGVGEQYF.

The chain has TRBV5-1 and TRBJ1-1; D possibly corresponds to TRBD1 (6 bases). The V gene's germline CDR1 is SGHRS and CDR2 YFSETQ. CDR3 size: 14 residues. V lost 4 bases, J lost 5 bases, and 15 bases lay in between. For the CDR3, the DNA is TGCGCCAGCAGCAGGGACACCTCGAGGACTGAAGCTTTCTTT. Protein: CASSRDTSRTEAFF. Drawing the rest from reference TRBV5-1 and TRBJ1-1, the complete variable domain is KAGVTQTPRYLIKTRGQQVTLSCSPISGHRSVSWYQQTPGQGLQFLFEYFSETQRNKGNFPGRFSGRQFSNSRSEMNVSTLELGDSALYLCASSRDTSRTEAFFGQGTRLTVV.

The chain is built from TRBV7-9 and TRBJ2-1; 9 positions match TRBD1. The CDR3 has 13 residues. The V gene end was trimmed by 5 bases and the J gene end by 11 bases; junction bases not matched to a gene: 7. Germline V gives CDR1 SEHNR, CDR2 FQNEAQ (reference sequence). The CDR3 region is CASSQTTGGKQFF. In DNA, the CDR3 is TGTGCCAGCAGCCAGACTACAGGGGGCAAGCAGTTCTTC.

This clone was counted once. The chain combines TRBV6-5 with TRBJ2-5, with 7 nucleotides matching TRBD2. V dropped 0 bases and J dropped 4; count of bases not matched to a gene: 5. The CDR3 consists of 15 residues. Germline V gene data show CDR1 as MNHEY and CDR2 as SVGAGI. CDR3 sequence reads: CASSYSTSDRETQYF. CDR3 bases: TGTGCCAGCAGTTACTCTACTAGCGACCGAGAGACCCAGTACTTC.

The chain links TRBV2 to TRBJ2-5; possible D gene TRBD2, 6 bases. The V gene's germline CDR1 is SNHLY and CDR2 FYNNEI. This CDR3 has 12 amino acids. Trimming shortened V by 7 bases and J by 4 bases, and 10 bases separated the two germline ends. The CDR3 reads CASKRGGETQYF. The CDR3 bases are TGTGCCAGCAAACGGGGAGGAGAGACCCAGTACTTC.

The DNA of the CDR3 is TGTGCCAGCAGCTTGCTGACTAGCGGGGGCAAAAACATTCAGTACTTC. It specifies CASSLLTSGGKNIQYF. This chain links TRBV7-2 with TRBJ2-4; 12 nucleotides line up with TRBD2. J was trimmed by 3 bases and V by 3 bases; bases with no gene match: 3. Germline V gives CDR1 SGHTA, CDR2 FQGNSA. This CDR3 has 16 amino acids. Complete variable domain (other parts from reference TRBV7-2 and TRBJ2-4): GAGVSQSPSNKVTEKGKDVELRCDPISGHTALYWYRQSLGQGLEFLIYFQGNSAPDKSGLPSDRFSAERTGGSVSTLTIQRTQQEDSAVYLCASSLLTSGGKNIQYFGAGTRLSVL.

The rearrangement joins TRBV5-1 to TRBJ2-3; possibly TRBD2 for D (6 bases). V lost 2 bases to trimming and J lost 0 bases, with 10 bases between them. Germline CDR1 SGHRS, CDR2 YFSETQ. This CDR3 spans 15 amino acids. The chain's CDR3 is CASSLWGTSTDTQYF. CDR3 DNA: TGCGCCAGCAGCTTATGGGGGACTAGCACAGATACGCAGTATTTT.